This TCR beta chain is from a study of Ad26.COV2.S vaccination and SARS-CoV-2 variants. From germline, CDR1 is MRHNA and CDR2 SNTAGT. J gave up 1 base and V 3 bases, and 7 bases lay outside the gene matches. The CDR3 contains 17 residues. Regarding treatment: around 19 received Ad26.COV2.S at low or high dose, single or two shots; about 5 received placebo; per-sample allocation not given. Samples analyzed were those drawn on day 63 after the first vaccine or placebo injection. Here immunoSEQ multiplex PCR was the method, and the copy in TCRdb shows in-frame clones only, minus some. The table has 440,000 or so clones, 90% seen once; the top ten hold about 4.4%.

This receptor was identified in a person aged 18-65 years who received the Ad26.COV2.S COVID-19 vaccine or a placebo. The rearrangement uses TRBV6-4 and TRBJ2-2; 8 bases are a match to TRBD2. The source material was peripheral blood, sampled in a trial of Ad26.COV2.S vaccine versus placebo. CDR3: CASSEKTLAGNTGELFF. CDR3 DNA sequence: TGTGCCAGCAGTGAGAAAACCCTAGCGGGGAACACCGGGGAGCTGTTTTTT.